This T cell receptor (beta chain) was found in a study of tumor-infiltrating lymphocytes in localized non-small cell lung cancer. The CDR3 contains 12 residues. Germline CDR1 is SGHTA and CDR2 is FQGNSA. V lost 1 base and J lost 5, with 6 bases in between. The protocol was immunoSEQ multiplex PCR, while the TCRdb copy is restricted to in-frame clones and leaves out a portion. The table records about 15,000 clones, about four fifths of them present only once. About this clone itself: Its matching antigen is unknown.

Study-wide findings and caveats: Only some patients had TCR sequencing, depending on available tissue.

The TCR was taken from a human donor with non-small cell lung cancer. V usage is TRBV7-2 and J usage is TRBJ2-7; D is ambiguous. The sample taken for sequencing was lung tumor tissue. The CDR3 protein is CASSLGADEQYF. The CDR3 DNA reads as TGTGCCAGCAGCTTAGGGGCAGACGAGCAGTACTTC.